Following are 13 T cell receptor beta chains from one sample sequenced in a study of control samples from healthy donors and cancer patients. The table came from immunoSEQ multiplex PCR; TCRdb's copy has only in-frame clones and leaves some out. The sample lists 120,000 or so clones, about 90% occurring once. Sequencing was done on a sample of blood. These receptors were collected from a man aged 18 to 30 in good health.

The J gene is TRBJ1-3, the V gene TRBV5-1, with 7 nucleotides matching TRBD1. With V trimmed by 0 bases and J by 0 bases, 3 bases remained unmatched. CDR1 and CDR2 (germline): SGHRS, YFSETQ. The CDR3 length is 16 residues. The CDR3 sequence: CASSLEGQSSGNTIYF. The CDR3 bases are TGCGCCAGCAGCTTGGAGGGACAGAGCTCTGGAAACACCATATATTTT.

The V and J genes are TRBV29-1 and TRBJ1-2; no reliable D call. Germline assignment: CDR1 SQVTM and CDR2 ANQGSEA. Trimming took off 5 bases at V and 14 bases at J, with 15 bases between the two ends. This CDR3 is built from 10 residues. CDR3 in amino acids: CSVPDTSGTF. The CDR3 bases are TGCAGCGTTCCAGACACCTCTGGGACCTTC.

The V gene is TRBV11-2, the J gene TRBJ2-1, with 9 bases fitting TRBD2. The CDR3 sequence is 15 residues long. Germline lookup yields CDR1 SGHAT and CDR2 FQNNGV. Unmatched junction bases numbered 4, after V lost 0 bases and J lost 7 bases. Here the CDR3 DNA reads TGTGCCAGCAGCTTAGATAGCGGGAGTAAGAATGAGCAGTTCTTC. As protein: CASSLDSGSKNEQFF.

Ten or more counts support this clone. The CDR3 region is CASSYHSRTDLGYTF. CDR3 nucleotide sequence: TGTGCCAGCAGTTACCACAGCCGGACAGACCTTGGCTACACCTTC. The V call is TRBV6-5, the J call TRBJ1-2, with a weak D call TRBD1 (6 bases). The CDR3 totals 15 residues. Between the trimmed V and J ends, which lost 2 bases and 7 bases, there was a span of 17 bases. Germline V gives CDR1 MNHEY, CDR2 SVGAGI.

The chain recombines TRBV19 with TRBJ2-5; TRBD1 matches at 11 bases. Per the germline V gene, CDR1 is LNHDA and CDR2 is SQIVND (reference sequence). Losses at the gene ends were 9 bases for V and 11 bases for J; bases not matched to a gene: 14. This CDR3 contains 14 residues. The CDR3 DNA is TGTGCCAGACGTCTCCGGGACAGGGGGGAAGGACAGTACTTC. Its protein is CARRLRDRGEGQYF.

The chain uses TRBV18 and TRBJ1-1; D perhaps matches TRBD1 (6 bases). The CDR3 is 13 amino acids. The germline CDR1 and CDR2 sequences are KGHSH and LQKENI. The V gene lost 1 base and the J gene lost 8 bases, with 11 bases spanning the gap. CDR3 in amino acids: CASSPRTEQEAFF. The CDR3 nucleotides are TGTGCCAGCTCACCACGGACAGAACAAGAAGCTTTCTTT.

The rearrangement uses TRBV28 and TRBJ2-3; TRBD1 might be the D (6 bases). The V gene lost 8 bases and the J gene lost 4 bases, with 16 bases spanning the gap. This CDR3 comprises 14 residues. Germline V CDR1 and CDR2: MDHEN, SYDVKM. The CDR3 DNA follows: TGTGCCAGCCCCTCGGACAGCGATCCAGATACGCAGTATTTT. Protein product: CASPSDSDPDTQYF. Filled out from reference TRBV28 and TRBJ2-3, the complete variable domain reads DVKVTQSSRYLVKRTGEKVFLECVQDMDHENMFWYRQDPGLGLRLIYFSYDVKMKEKGDIPEGYSVSREKKERFSLILESASTNQTSMYLCASPSDSDPDTQYFGPGTRLTVL.

The chain uses TRBV28 and TRBJ2-1; 10 nucleotides line up with TRBD2. CDR3 length: 16 residues. Germline CDR1 MDHEN, CDR2 SYDVKM. J lost 7 bases, V lost 6 bases, and 12 bases had no gene match. This CDR3 reads CASSPLGTSDINEQFF. CDR3 nucleotides: TGTGCCAGCAGCCCCTTAGGGACTAGCGACATTAATGAGCAGTTCTTC.

The chain employs TRBV19 and TRBJ1-5; D gene uncertain. The CDR3 spans 17 residues. Germline V lookup: CDR1 LNHDA, CDR2 SQIVND (reference sequence). V dropped 3 bases and J dropped 2 bases, with 17 bases sitting between them. CDR3 sequence (DNA): TGTGCCAGTAGTATTTGGCGGCGCTCAGATGGCAATCAGCCCCAGCATTTT. Translating gives CASSIWRRSDGNQPQHF.

This sequence joins TRBV5-1 and TRBJ2-3; the D gene is possibly TRBD2 (5 bases). The CDR3 covers 12 residues. CDR1 is SGHRS and CDR2 is YFSETQ in the germline V gene. Trimming left V 4 bases short and J 5 bases short, with 8 bases between. CDR3 sequence reads: CASSQRIDTQYF. The CDR3 DNA reads TGCGCCAGCAGCCAGCGGATAGATACGCAGTATTTT.

The gene calls are TRBV7-3 and TRBJ2-1; tentatively, D is TRBD2 (6 bases). V was trimmed by 2 bases and J by 9 bases, leaving 11 bases between them. The CDR3 sequence is 13 residues long. Germline CDR1 is SGHTA and CDR2 is FQGTGA. The CDR3 nucleotides read TGTGCCAGCAGCTTACGGGACTGGGGTGAGCAGTTCTTC. Its translation is CASSLRDWGEQFF.

In its sample, this clone was seen once. The genes are TRBV23-1 and TRBJ1-3; TRBD1 is a possible D gene (6 bases). TRBV23-1 is identified as an open reading frame with a role that is uncertain. The CDR3 totals 16 residues. Trimming pared 7 bases from V and 0 bases from J, leaving 16 bases between. The CDR3 region is CASNLPIQGSGNTIYF. CDR3 nucleotides: TGCGCCAGCAACTTACCCATACAGGGCTCTGGAAACACCATATATTTT.

The V call is TRBV5-6, the J call TRBJ1-5, with 7 bases aligning to TRBD1. Germline trimming cut 0 bases from V and 3 bases from J; bases unmatched to any gene: 9. The length of the CDR3 is 17 residues. From germline, CDR1 is SGHDT and CDR2 YYEEEE. The DNA for the CDR3 is TGTGCCAGCAGCTTGGCCTCAGGGGGTGGAAACAATCAGCCCCAGCATTTT. This encodes CASSLASGGGNNQPQHF.